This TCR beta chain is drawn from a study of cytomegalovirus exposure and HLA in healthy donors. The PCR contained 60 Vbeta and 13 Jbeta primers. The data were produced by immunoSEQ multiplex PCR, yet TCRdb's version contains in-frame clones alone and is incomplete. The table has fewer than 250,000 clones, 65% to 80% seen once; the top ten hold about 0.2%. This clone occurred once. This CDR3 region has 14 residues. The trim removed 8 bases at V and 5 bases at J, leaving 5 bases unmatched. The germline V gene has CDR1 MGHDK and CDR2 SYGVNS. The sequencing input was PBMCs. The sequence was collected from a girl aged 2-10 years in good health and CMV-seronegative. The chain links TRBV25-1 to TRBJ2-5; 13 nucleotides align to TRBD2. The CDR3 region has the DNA TGTGCCAGCGGACTAGCGGGAGCCGGGGAGACCCAGTACTTC. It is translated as CASGLAGAGETQYF.